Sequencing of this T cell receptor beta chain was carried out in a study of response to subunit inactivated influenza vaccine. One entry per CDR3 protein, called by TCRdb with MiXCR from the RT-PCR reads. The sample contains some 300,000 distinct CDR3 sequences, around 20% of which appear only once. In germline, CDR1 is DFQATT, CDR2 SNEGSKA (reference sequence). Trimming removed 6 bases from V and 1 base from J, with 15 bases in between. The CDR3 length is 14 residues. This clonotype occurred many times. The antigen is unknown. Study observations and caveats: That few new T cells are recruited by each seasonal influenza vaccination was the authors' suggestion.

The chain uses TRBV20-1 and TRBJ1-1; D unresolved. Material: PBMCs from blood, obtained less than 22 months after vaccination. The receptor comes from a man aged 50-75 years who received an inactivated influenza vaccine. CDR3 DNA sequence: TGCAGTGCAACTAACCCGGGGAGGAACACTGAAGCTTTCTTT. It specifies CSATNPGRNTEAFF.